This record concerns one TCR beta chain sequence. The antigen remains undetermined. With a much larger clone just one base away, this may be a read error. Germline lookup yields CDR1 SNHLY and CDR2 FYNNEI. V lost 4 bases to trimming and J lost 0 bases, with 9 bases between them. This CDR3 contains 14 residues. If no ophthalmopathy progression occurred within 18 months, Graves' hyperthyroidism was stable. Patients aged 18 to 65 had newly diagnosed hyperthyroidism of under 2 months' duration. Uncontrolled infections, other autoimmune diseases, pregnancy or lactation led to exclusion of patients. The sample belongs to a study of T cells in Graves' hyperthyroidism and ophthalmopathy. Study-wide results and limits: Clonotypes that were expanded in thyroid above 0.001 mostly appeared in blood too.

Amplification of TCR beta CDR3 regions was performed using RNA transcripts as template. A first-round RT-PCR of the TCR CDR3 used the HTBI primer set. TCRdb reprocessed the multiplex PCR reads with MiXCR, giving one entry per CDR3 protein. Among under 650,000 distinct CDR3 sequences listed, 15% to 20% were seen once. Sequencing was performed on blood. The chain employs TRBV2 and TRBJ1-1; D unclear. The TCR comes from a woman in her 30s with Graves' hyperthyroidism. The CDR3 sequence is CASSVRRMNTEAFF. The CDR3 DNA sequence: TGTGCCAGCAGTGTTCGGCGGATGAACACTGAAGCTTTCTTT.